A selection of T cell receptor beta chains follows, all from one sample in a study of sequential checkpoint blockade in melanoma. Generated by immunoSEQ multiplex PCR, the TCRdb table keeps only in-frame clones and is missing some. The sample lists about 38,000 clones; roughly 84% were seen once. This specimen was CD8+ T cells sorted from blood (inferred from file names), taken from a patient given nivolumab and ipilimumab in sequence. The receptors originated from a human donor with melanoma. Each CDR3 is given without its conserved first and last residue. Clone size, where shown, is once, few, many, or a class for clones that have expanded.

v_call: TRBV27
clone_size: once
cdr3_length: 13
cdr3_aa: ASSLLAGGANEQF

v_call: TRBV9
clone_size: .
cdr3_length: 12
cdr3_aa: ASSLGAQNEKLF

v_call: TRBV29-1
clone_size: .
cdr3_length: 11
cdr3_aa: SDAGGSYNEQF

v_call: TRBV5-6
clone_size: .
cdr3_length: 13
cdr3_aa: ASSPDPTGSYEQY

v_call: TRBV5-4
clone_size: .
cdr3_length: 14
cdr3_aa: ASSLGTGQLNTEAF

v_call: TRBV19
clone_size: .
cdr3_length: 13
cdr3_aa: ASSIGNSQFTEAF

v_call: TRBV29-1
clone_size: once
cdr3_length: 9
cdr3_aa: SVSGGETQY

v_call: TRBV27
clone_size: .
cdr3_length: 12
cdr3_aa: ASSLSVSNQPQH

v_call: TRBV10-3
clone_size: .
cdr3_length: 11
cdr3_aa: AISDEGGYGYT

v_call: TRBV2
clone_size: few
cdr3_length: 13
cdr3_aa: AIFLREGIYNEQF

v_call: TRBV5-4
clone_size: .
cdr3_length: 14
cdr3_aa: ASSPGTSGRVDEQF

v_call: TRBV4-3
clone_size: .
cdr3_length: 14
cdr3_aa: ASSQDWNRGGETQY

v_call: TRBV21-1
clone_size: few
cdr3_length: 15
cdr3_aa: ASSKGVQGVNNQPQH

v_call: TRBV7-3
clone_size: .
cdr3_length: 16
cdr3_aa: ASNRRGDRTSGRYEQY

v_call: TRBV27
clone_size: .
cdr3_length: 13
cdr3_aa: ASSLGGRGYYEQY

v_call: TRBV4-1
clone_size: .
cdr3_length: 12
cdr3_aa: ASSQGDRGTEAF

v_call: TRBV7-9
clone_size: .
cdr3_length: 14
cdr3_aa: ASSLVGTGVLDGYT

v_call: TRBV9
clone_size: .
cdr3_length: 11
cdr3_aa: ASSVSGTDTQY

v_call: TRBV20-1
clone_size: .
cdr3_length: 7
cdr3_aa: SARSGYT

v_call: TRBV27
clone_size: .
cdr3_length: 11
cdr3_aa: ASSLRGQMEQY

v_call: TRBV10-2
clone_size: .
cdr3_length: 12
cdr3_aa: ASSVWAGQETQY

v_call: TRBV6-5
clone_size: .
cdr3_length: 13
cdr3_aa: ASSYSTGGVNGYT

v_call: TRBV27
clone_size: .
cdr3_length: 11
cdr3_aa: ASSFDSTNTQY

v_call: TRBV27
clone_size: .
cdr3_length: 13
cdr3_aa: ASRYSGSVLYEQY

v_call: TRBV27
clone_size: once
cdr3_length: 12
cdr3_aa: ASSFSGTTYEQY

v_call: TRBV27
clone_size: .
cdr3_length: 15
cdr3_aa: ASSSLLAGGAQETQY

v_call: TRBV27
clone_size: .
cdr3_length: 13
cdr3_aa: AGSLQDSKQETQY

v_call: TRBV19
clone_size: .
cdr3_length: 13
cdr3_aa: ASRPLGATNEKLF

v_call: TRBV30
clone_size: .
cdr3_length: 11
cdr3_aa: AWSIYFGNEQF

v_call: TRBV5-4
clone_size: .
cdr3_length: 14
cdr3_aa: ASSSGEGYKIETQY

v_call: TRBV27
clone_size: once
cdr3_length: 13
cdr3_aa: ASSLGSGRNTEAF

v_call: TRBV4-2
clone_size: few
cdr3_length: 12
cdr3_aa: ASSLSKGANEQY

v_call: TRBV10-1
clone_size: .
cdr3_length: 15
cdr3_aa: ASSPRGVSSDYNEQF

v_call: TRBV19
clone_size: .
cdr3_length: 12
cdr3_aa: ASSMGGPGNTIY

v_call: TRBV29-1
clone_size: .
cdr3_length: 10
cdr3_aa: SVEGSGRSRY

v_call: TRBV7-9
clone_size: .
cdr3_length: 12
cdr3_aa: ASSPHRVNEKLF

v_call: TRBV4-1
clone_size: .
cdr3_length: 12
cdr3_aa: ASSLGPGDTEAF

v_call: TRBV19
clone_size: .
cdr3_length: 15
cdr3_aa: ASSIWTGGSMNTEAF

v_call: TRBV6-4
clone_size: .
cdr3_length: 13
cdr3_aa: ASSVLAGASGELF

v_call: TRBV7-2
clone_size: few
cdr3_length: 14
cdr3_aa: ASSLGQGLAKNIQY

v_call: TRBV19
clone_size: .
cdr3_length: 12
cdr3_aa: ASSFLAQFNEQF

v_call: TRBV5-4
clone_size: .
cdr3_length: 15
cdr3_aa: ASSLWGGQGAGNEQF

v_call: TRBV6-5
clone_size: .
cdr3_length: 13
cdr3_aa: ASSYRSGSTDTQY

v_call: TRBV5-1
clone_size: .
cdr3_length: 14
cdr3_aa: ASSLLGGDNTGELF

v_call: TRBV13
clone_size: .
cdr3_length: 18
cdr3_aa: ASSSRLAGGSSEAGNEQF

v_call: TRBV7-9
clone_size: .
cdr3_length: 13
cdr3_aa: ASSLGGISYNEQF

v_call: TRBV30
clone_size: .
cdr3_length: 12
cdr3_aa: AWSVLGRTDTQY

v_call: TRBV6-5
clone_size: .
cdr3_length: 9
cdr3_aa: ASSSGGSAF

v_call: TRBV9
clone_size: .
cdr3_length: 13
cdr3_aa: ASTSDGTSTDTQY

v_call: TRBV14
clone_size: .
cdr3_length: 13
cdr3_aa: ASSQYAGVAYEQY

v_call: TRBV1
clone_size: .
cdr3_length: 14
cdr3_aa: TSRTSIRTGLYEQY

v_call: TRBV9
clone_size: .
cdr3_length: 12
cdr3_aa: ASSVASGRYEQY

v_call: TRBV11-2
clone_size: .
cdr3_length: 11
cdr3_aa: ATSDRAYNEQF

v_call: TRBV9
clone_size: .
cdr3_length: 13
cdr3_aa: ASSVGGPLYNEQF